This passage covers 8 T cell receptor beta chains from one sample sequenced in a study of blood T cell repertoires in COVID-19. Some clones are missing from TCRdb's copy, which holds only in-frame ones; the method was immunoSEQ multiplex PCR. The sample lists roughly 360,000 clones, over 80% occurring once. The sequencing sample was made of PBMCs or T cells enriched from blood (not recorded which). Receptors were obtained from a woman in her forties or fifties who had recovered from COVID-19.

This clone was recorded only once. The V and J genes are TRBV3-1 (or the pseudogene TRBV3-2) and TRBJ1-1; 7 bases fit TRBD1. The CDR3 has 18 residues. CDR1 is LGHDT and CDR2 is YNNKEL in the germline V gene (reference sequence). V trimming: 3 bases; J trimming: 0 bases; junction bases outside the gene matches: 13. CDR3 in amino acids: CASSHKDRPGQMNTEAFF. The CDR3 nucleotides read TGTGCCAGCAGCCACAAAGATCGACCGGGACAGATGAACACTGAAGCTTTCTTT.

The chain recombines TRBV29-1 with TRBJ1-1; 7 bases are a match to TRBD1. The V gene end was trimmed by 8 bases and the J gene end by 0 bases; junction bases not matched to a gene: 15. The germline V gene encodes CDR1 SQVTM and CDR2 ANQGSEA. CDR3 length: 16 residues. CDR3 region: CSIYGAGGLMNTEAFF. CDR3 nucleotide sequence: TGCAGCATCTACGGGGCAGGGGGACTCATGAACACTGAAGCTTTCTTT.

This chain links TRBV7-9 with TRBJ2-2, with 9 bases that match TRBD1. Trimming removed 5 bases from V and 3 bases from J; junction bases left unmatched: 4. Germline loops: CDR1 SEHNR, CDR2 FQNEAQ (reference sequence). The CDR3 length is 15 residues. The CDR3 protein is CASSLGQGDTGELFF. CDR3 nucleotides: TGTGCCAGCAGCCTGGGACAGGGCGACACCGGGGAGCTGTTTTTT.

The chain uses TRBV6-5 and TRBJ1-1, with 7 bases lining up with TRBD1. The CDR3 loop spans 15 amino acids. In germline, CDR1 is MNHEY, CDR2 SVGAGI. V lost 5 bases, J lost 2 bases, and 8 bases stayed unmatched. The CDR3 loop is CASSPAGTANTEAFF. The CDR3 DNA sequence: TGTGCCAGCAGTCCTGCTGGGACAGCTAACACTGAAGCTTTCTTT.

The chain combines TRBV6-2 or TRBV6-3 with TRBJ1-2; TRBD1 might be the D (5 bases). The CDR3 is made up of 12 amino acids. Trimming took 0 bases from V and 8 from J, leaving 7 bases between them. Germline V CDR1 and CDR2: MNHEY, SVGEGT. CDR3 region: CASSYSPGGYTF. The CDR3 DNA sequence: TGTGCCAGCAGTTACTCCCCAGGGGGCTACACCTTC.

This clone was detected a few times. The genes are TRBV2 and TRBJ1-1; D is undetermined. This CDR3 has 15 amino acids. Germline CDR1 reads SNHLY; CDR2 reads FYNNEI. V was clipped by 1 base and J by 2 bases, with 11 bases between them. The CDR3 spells CASSEGAGRNTEAFF. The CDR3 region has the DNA TGTGCCAGCAGTGAAGGGGCAGGCCGTAACACTGAAGCTTTCTTT.

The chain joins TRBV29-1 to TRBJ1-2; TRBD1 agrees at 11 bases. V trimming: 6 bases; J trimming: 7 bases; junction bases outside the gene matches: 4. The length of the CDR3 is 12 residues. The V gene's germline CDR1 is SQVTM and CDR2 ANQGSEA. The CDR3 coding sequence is TGCAGCGTGGACAGGGGGCAAGGTGGCTACACCTTC. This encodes CSVDRGQGGYTF.

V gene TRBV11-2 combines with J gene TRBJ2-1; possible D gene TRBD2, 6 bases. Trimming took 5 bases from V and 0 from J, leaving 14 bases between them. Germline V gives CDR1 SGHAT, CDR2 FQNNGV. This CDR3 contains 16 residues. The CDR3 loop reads CASSPRDPHSYNEQFF. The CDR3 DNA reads TGTGCCAGCAGCCCGCGGGACCCACACTCCTACAATGAGCAGTTCTTC.